This TCR beta chain comes out of a study of vaccination and CD4 T cells after COVID-19. Study at large: The interval from dose two to post-vaccine sampling had a median of about 72 days, and it ranged from 14 to 241.

This CDR3 comprises 17 residues. CDR1 is KGHDR and CDR2 is SFDVKD in the germline V gene. Trimming took 3 bases from V and 3 from J, leaving 17 bases between them. In regard to this clonotype: Its antigen is currently unknown.

With the Oncomine TCR Beta short-read assay, DNA from cultured CD4+ T cells was sequenced. Using its own MiXCR run on the PCR reads, TCRdb lists one record per CDR3 protein. Of some 3,000 distinct CDR3 sequences in the sample, 70% to 85% were seen once. This sample's treatment: roughly ten-day PBMC culture with coronavirus spike peptide pools or control peptides (ViraFEST assay). ViraFEST enlarged antigen-specific T cell populations with peptide pools and afterwards sequenced TCRs. Sample: CD4+ T cells from blood, cultured in vitro. V usage is TRBV24-1 and J usage is TRBJ1-5, with TRBD1 as a possible D gene (5 bases). This TCR was recovered from a human donor who had recovered from COVID-19. The DNA of the CDR3 is TGTGCCACCAGTGATATACAGGTGGTAGATTCCAATCAGCCCCAGCATTTT. It translates to CATSDIQVVDSNQPQHF.